This TCR beta chain was sequenced for a study of PD-1 blockade in mismatch repair-deficient tumors. Sequencing was performed with immunoSEQ multiplex PCR; in TCRdb, only in-frame clones are kept and a portion is missing. The sample comprises 75,000 to 80,000 clones, 80% to 90% of which are singletons, and less than 6.5% rests with the top ten. Mismatch repair deficiency was confirmed in all patients, by PCR or immunohistochemistry. The TCR-sequenced patients were a few responders to pembrolizumab. Study-wide points: Rapid post-treatment expansion, then contraction, generally preceding radiologic response, marked tumor-resident clones.

Points on this clone: Its antigen remains unidentified.

The CDR3 totals 15 residues. The ends lost 8 bases at V and 1 base at J; junction bases unmatched: 8. In germline, CDR1 is MNHEY, CDR2 SVGAGI. The sample in question was peripheral blood, obtained 44 weeks after starting pembrolizumab. This receptor was identified in an adult with mismatch repair-deficient cancer. The chain is built from TRBV6-5 and TRBJ2-1; 7 nucleotides line up with TRBD2. This chain's CDR3 is CASAEKAGSYNEQFF. CDR3 sequence (DNA): TGTGCCAGCGCTGAAAAAGCGGGGTCCTACAATGAGCAGTTCTTC.